The 27 T cell receptor beta chains given below trace back to one sample, sequenced in a study of T cell responses to AZD1222 COVID-19 vaccine. The method was immunoSEQ multiplex PCR; TCRdb's version includes in-frame clones alone and lacks a portion of them. The table has roughly 130,000 clones, about 90% seen once. The source was peripheral blood, collected on day 0 of AZD1222 vaccination. The receptors derive from an adult in good health.

The chain uses TRBV6-6 and TRBJ2-3; TRBD2 matches at 8 bases. The CDR3 is 14 amino acids. From germline, CDR1 is MNHNY and CDR2 SVGAGI (reference sequence). Trimming took 5 bases from V and 2 from J; bases not matched to a gene: 3. The CDR3: CASSLSGDTDTQYF. Here the CDR3 DNA reads TGTGCCAGCAGTCTTAGCGGGGACACAGATACGCAGTATTTT.

This clone has just one count. This chain joins TRBV28 and TRBJ1-2; D is unclear. The CDR3 sequence is 14 residues long. In germline, CDR1 is MDHEN, CDR2 SYDVKM. Trimming left V 6 bases short and J 4 bases short, with 15 bases between. The CDR3 spells CASRHPVSSYGYTF. The CDR3 DNA is TGTGCCAGCAGACATCCCGTTTCTAGCTATGGCTACACCTTC.

The chain recombines TRBV19 with TRBJ1-2; a possible D gene is TRBD1 (5 bases). The CDR3 runs 14 residues. With 5 bases removed from V and 1 base from J, the gap between germline ends came to 11 bases. Germline CDR1 is LNHDA and CDR2 is SQIVND (reference sequence). The CDR3 here is CASSVQGGNYGYTF. CDR3 nucleotide sequence: TGTGCCAGTAGTGTGCAGGGTGGTAACTATGGCTACACCTTC.

This clone was seen once. At the DNA level, this CDR3 is encoded by other sequences in the same sample as well. The gene calls are TRBV30 and TRBJ1-3; D not resolved. There are 14 residues in the CDR3. Germline V CDR1 and CDR2: GTSNPN, SVGIG (reference sequence). V lost 5 bases, J lost 0 bases, and 11 bases lay in between. This CDR3 reads CAWGGPGSGNTIYF. The CDR3 region has the DNA TGTGCCTGGGGCGGGCCCGGCTCTGGAAACACCATATATTTT.

This clone was seen just once. The CDR3 DNA reads TGTGCCAGCAGTGAGTCGCTTGAAGCTTTCTTT. This translates into CASSESLEAFF. V usage is TRBV25-1 and J usage is TRBJ1-1; D not resolved. Germline V gene lookup returns CDR1 MGHDK and CDR2 SYGVNS. The CDR3 covers 11 residues. V was trimmed by 3 bases and J by 7 bases, leaving 6 bases between them.

V usage is TRBV5-1 and J usage is TRBJ2-7, with no clear D. V was pared by 0 bases and J by 4 bases, with 8 bases between. The CDR3 is 13 residues long. Germline values: CDR1 SGHRS, CDR2 YFSETQ. The CDR3 DNA is TGCGCCAGCAGCTTGGTGAGTCAGTACGAGCAGTACTTC. Its translation: CASSLVSQYEQYF.

This rearrangement joins TRBV28 to TRBJ1-4; D perhaps matches TRBD1 (5 bases). CDR1 is MDHEN, CDR2 SYDVKM, per germline. The length of the CDR3 is 14 residues. The germline V and J ends were trimmed by 3 bases and 7 bases, with 12 bases remaining between them. The CDR3 DNA is TGTGCCAGCAGTTTGGGGGGTATAGGTGAAAAACTGTTTTTT. Its protein product is CASSLGGIGEKLFF. Based on the CDR3 plus reference TRBV28 and TRBJ1-4, the full variable domain is DVKVTQSSRYLVKRTGEKVFLECVQDMDHENMFWYRQDPGLGLRLIYFSYDVKMKEKGDIPEGYSVSREKKERFSLILESASTNQTSMYLCASSLGGIGEKLFFGSGTQLSVL.

The rearrangement joins TRBV27 to TRBJ2-7, with 7 bases that match TRBD2. The V gene's germline CDR1 is MNHEY and CDR2 SMNVEV (reference sequence). V dropped 3 bases and J dropped 0; count of bases not matched to a gene: 2. This CDR3 comprises 14 residues. In nucleotides, the CDR3 is TGTGCCAGCAGTTTTAGCGGGCCCTCCTACGAGCAGTACTTC. It specifies CASSFSGPSYEQYF.

This chain links TRBV4-3 with TRBJ1-2; D is ambiguous. CDR1 and CDR2 from the germline V gene are LGHNA and YSLEER. V was pared by 1 base and J by 8 bases, with 14 bases between. This CDR3 region has 14 residues. The CDR3 DNA is TGCGCCAGCAGCCAAGTCGGAGGGAAAGGCGGCTACACCTTC. Residues: CASSQVGGKGGYTF.

This chain joins TRBV7-2 and TRBJ2-1; TRBD2 aligns across 16 bases. The ends lost 5 bases at V and 8 bases at J; junction bases unmatched: 12. Germline CDR1 SGHTA, CDR2 FQGNSA. This CDR3 is 18 amino acids long. Written as DNA, the CDR3 is TGTGCCAGCAGCCTATACCCCGGGACTAGCGGGAGGGCCGATGAGCAGTTCTTC. This encodes CASSLYPGTSGRADEQFF.

The chain couples TRBV24-1 to TRBJ2-7; TRBD1 matches at 7 bases. The V gene end was trimmed by 4 bases and the J gene end by 9 bases; junction bases not matched to a gene: 8. From germline, CDR1 is KGHDR and CDR2 SFDVKD. CDR3 size: 13 residues. CDR3 nucleotide sequence: TGTGCCACCAGTGAGACAACAGGGGTTGGGCAGTACTTC. Encoded protein: CATSETTGVGQYF.

The chain carries TRBV30 and TRBJ1-1; possible D gene TRBD1, 5 bases. The CDR3 sequence is 14 residues long. The V end was cut by 0 bases, the J end by 1 base, with 9 bases between. CDR1 is GTSNPN, CDR2 SVGIG, per germline (reference sequence). In DNA, the CDR3 is TGTGCCTGGAGTGTAAAGGGGAGGAACACTGAAGCTTTCTTT. Translating it yields CAWSVKGRNTEAFF. Using reference TRBV30 and TRBJ1-1 for the parts outside the CDR3, the full variable domain is SQTIHQWPATLVQPVGSPLSLECTVEGTSNPNLYWYRQAAGRGLQLLFYSVGIGQISSEVPQNLSASRPQDRQFILSSKKLLLSDSGFYLCAWSVKGRNTEAFFGQGTRLTVV.

The rearrangement links TRBV4-1 to TRBJ1-6; 12 positions match TRBD1. This CDR3 has 16 residues. Germline V lookup: CDR1 MGHRA, CDR2 YSYEKL. The ends lost 0 bases at V and 7 bases at J; junction bases unmatched: 1. The CDR3 sequence: CASSQEGTGGNSPLHF. The CDR3 nucleotides are TGCGCCAGCAGCCAAGAAGGGACAGGGGGCAATTCACCCCTCCACTTT.

The chain is built from TRBV7-3 and TRBJ2-3, with 7 bases fitting TRBD2. The CDR3 length is 15 residues. V lost 5 bases to trimming and J lost 4 bases; unmatched junction nucleotides: 9. CDR1 SGHTA and CDR2 FQGTGA come from the germline V gene. CDR3 sequence: CASSQLAGRPDTQYF. CDR3 nucleotide sequence: TGTGCCAGCAGCCAATTAGCGGGTAGACCAGATACGCAGTATTTT.

The chain uses TRBV19 and TRBJ1-1, with D possibly matching TRBD1 (5 bases). V dropped 7 bases and J dropped 3 bases, with 12 bases sitting between them. Germline lookup yields CDR1 LNHDA and CDR2 SQIVND (reference sequence). This CDR3 has 13 amino acids. This CDR3 reads CASTTLGHTEAFF. DNA of the CDR3: TGTGCCAGTACCACACTGGGACACACTGAAGCTTTCTTT.

The chain has TRBV5-1 and TRBJ2-5; TRBD1 might be the D (5 bases). V lost 0 bases to trimming and J lost 0 bases, with 6 bases between them. CDR3 size: 14 residues. Germline CDR1 is SGHRS and CDR2 is YFSETQ. Written as DNA, the CDR3 is TGCGCCAGCAGCTTGGGACAGTACCAAGAGACCCAGTACTTC. Translation: CASSLGQYQETQYF. The entire variable domain, with the rest obtained from reference TRBV5-1 and TRBJ2-5, is as follows: KAGVTQTPRYLIKTRGQQVTLSCSPISGHRSVSWYQQTPGQGLQFLFEYFSETQRNKGNFPGRFSGRQFSNSRSEMNVSTLELGDSALYLCASSLGQYQETQYFGPGTRLLVL.

The rearrangement joins TRBV11-3 to TRBJ2-1; tentatively, D is TRBD1 or TRBD2 (5 bases each). Germline assignment: CDR1 SGHNT and CDR2 YENEEA. V lost 0 bases, J lost 5 bases, and 11 bases lay in between. The CDR3 sequence is 15 residues long. The CDR3 spells CASSLDSGTHNEQFF. CDR3 DNA: TGTGCCAGCAGCTTAGACTCCGGGACCCACAATGAGCAGTTCTTC.

The chain joins TRBV5-1 to TRBJ2-7, with D perhaps matching TRBD1 (6 bases). The V and J ends lost 4 bases and 7 bases respectively, with 21 bases between them. The CDR3 length is 15 residues. Germline assignment: CDR1 SGHRS and CDR2 YFSETQ. The chain's CDR3 is CASSVRDNRLFEQYF. For the CDR3, the DNA is TGCGCCAGCAGCGTCCGGGACAACCGGCTTTTTGAGCAGTACTTC. Variable domain in full (rest from reference TRBV5-1 and TRBJ2-7): KAGVTQTPRYLIKTRGQQVTLSCSPISGHRSVSWYQQTPGQGLQFLFEYFSETQRNKGNFPGRFSGRQFSNSRSEMNVSTLELGDSALYLCASSVRDNRLFEQYFGPGTRLTVT.

The chain is built from TRBV6-5 and TRBJ2-5; the D is unclear. Trimming took off 5 bases at V and 2 bases at J, with 3 bases between the two ends. There are 11 residues in the CDR3. Per germline, CDR1 MNHEY and CDR2 SVGAGI. The CDR3 DNA is TGTGCCAGCAGTAGGCAAGAGACCCAGTACTTC. Its translation: CASSRQETQYF.

This chain links TRBV10-3 with TRBJ1-1; D may be TRBD1 (5 bases). V lost 6 bases to trimming and J lost 2 bases, with 13 bases between them. The CDR3 is made up of 14 amino acids. Germline assignment: CDR1 ENHRY and CDR2 SYGVKD. The CDR3 DNA is TGTGCCATCAGGAAACAGGATTCAAACACTGAAGCTTTCTTT. Translating it yields CAIRKQDSNTEAFF.

The chain couples TRBV28 to TRBJ2-7; no firm D call. Trimming shortened V by 5 bases and J by 3 bases, and 14 bases separated the two germline ends. Germline V lookup: CDR1 MDHEN, CDR2 SYDVKM. The CDR3 has 14 residues. The CDR3 loop is CASSLGPGLYEQYF. The CDR3, as DNA: TGTGCCAGCAGTCTAGGACCGGGTCTCTACGAGCAGTACTTC. Complete variable domain (other parts from reference TRBV28 and TRBJ2-7): DVKVTQSSRYLVKRTGEKVFLECVQDMDHENMFWYRQDPGLGLRLIYFSYDVKMKEKGDIPEGYSVSREKKERFSLILESASTNQTSMYLCASSLGPGLYEQYFGPGTRLTVT.

V gene TRBV30 combines with J gene TRBJ1-6, with a weak D call TRBD1 (5 bases). The V end was cut by 2 bases, the J end by 9 bases, with 11 bases between. This CDR3 has 13 residues. Per the germline V gene, CDR1 is GTSNPN and CDR2 is SVGIG (reference sequence). The CDR3 is CAWSTQGGSPLHF. The DNA for the CDR3 is TGTGCCTGGAGTACCCAGGGAGGTTCACCCCTCCACTTT.

This chain links TRBV19 with TRBJ1-1; 7 nucleotides line up with TRBD1. The CDR3 sequence is 12 residues long. Germline CDR1 is LNHDA and CDR2 is SQIVND (reference sequence). The J segment lost 1 base and the V segment lost 7 bases, leaving 0 bases of the junction unmatched. The CDR3 region has the DNA TGTGCCAGTAACAGGGGGAACACTGAAGCTTTCTTT. Encoded protein: CASNRGNTEAFF.

The chain joins TRBV4-3 to TRBJ2-3; the D is unclear. CDR1 is LGHNA and CDR2 is YSLEER in the germline V gene. The V end was cut by 6 bases, the J end by 2 bases, with 6 bases between. The CDR3 contains 12 residues. DNA of the CDR3: TGCGCCAGCAGTGGGAACACAGATACGCAGTATTTT. As protein: CASSGNTDTQYF.

The V and J genes are TRBV29-1 and TRBJ2-3, with D perhaps assigned TRBD1 or TRBD2 (6 bases each). Looked up from germline, CDR1 is SQVTM and CDR2 is ANQGSEA. Trimming removed 0 bases from V and 1 base from J, with 11 bases in between. CDR3 length equals 15 residues. The chain's CDR3 is CSVEDRGGRTDTQYF. The CDR3 DNA is TGCAGCGTTGAAGACAGGGGAGGTCGCACAGATACGCAGTATTTT.

The rearrangement uses TRBV10-3 and TRBJ2-3; D may correspond to TRBD1 or TRBD2 (5 bases each). Germline values: CDR1 ENHRY, CDR2 SYGVKD. V dropped 3 bases and J dropped 14 bases, with 12 bases sitting between them. There are 11 residues in the CDR3. The CDR3 DNA sequence: TGTGCCATCAGTGATCTGGGGGAGAGGTATTTT. Translating it yields CAISDLGERYF.

This sequence joins TRBV14 and TRBJ1-4; unclear D gene. V was trimmed by 6 bases and J by 10 bases, leaving 15 bases between them. The CDR3 has 13 residues. The germline gives CDR1 SGHDN, CDR2 FVKESK. The CDR3 nucleotides are TGTGCCAGCAGAGGACTTCGGTTAGGAAAACTGTTTTTT. It yields the protein CASRGLRLGKLFF.